A selection of T cell receptor beta chains follows, all from one sample in a study of shared T cell receptors in the human thymus. The protocol was immunoSEQ multiplex PCR, while the TCRdb copy is restricted to in-frame clones and leaves out a portion. This sample has about 660,000 clones, with more than 70% found just once. The same specimen was also included in a second study, on human thymus T cells.

The sample was thymocytes. All receptors come from a boy in the first two years of life with a congenital heart defect. Both conserved end residues are part of each CDR3. The D gene is left open where the match is weak. Clone sizes are given selectively: once, few, many, or a class where the clone is expanded.

cdr3_length,d_call,clone_size,v_call,j_call,cdr3_nt,cdr3_aa
17,TRBD1,.,TRBV28,TRBJ1-6,TGTGCCAGCAGTACCCCGACAGGGGAGTACGCCAATTCACCCCTCCACTTT,CASSTPTGEYANSPLHF
15,TRBD2,.,TRBV30,TRBJ2-1,TGTGCCTGGAGTGGCCTAGCGGGAGAGAACAATGAGCAGTTCTTC,CAWSGLAGENNEQFF
17,.,few,TRBV14,TRBJ1-3,TGTGCCAGCAGCCAAGAGGGGACACGATACTCTGGAAACACCATATATTTT,CASSQEGTRYSGNTIYF
11,.,.,TRBV19,TRBJ1-2,TGTGCCAGTATAGGGGAGGATGGCTACACCTTC,CASIGEDGYTF
11,.,.,TRBV20-1,TRBJ2-7,TGCAGTGCTAGCTCCCCCTACGAGCAGTACTTC,CSASSPYEQYF
15,.,.,TRBV6-6,TRBJ2-5,TGTGCCAGCAGTTACGGGTTGGGGGACAAAGAGACCCAGTACTTC,CASSYGLGDKETQYF
18,TRBD2,.,TRBV5-4,TRBJ2-1,TGTGCCAGCAGCGGGACTAGCGGGAGGTACGGGTCCTACAATGAGCAGTTCTTC,CASSGTSGRYGSYNEQFF
15,TRBD1,once,TRBV30,TRBJ1-2,TGTGCCTGGAGCACGGGACAGGGAAACAACTATGGCTACACCTTC,CAWSTGQGNNYGYTF
15,.,.,TRBV4-3,TRBJ2-7,TGCGCCAGCAGCCAAGGGGACTCCCGTTCCTACGAGCAGTACTTC,CASSQGDSRSYEQYF
17,.,few,TRBV4-1,TRBJ2-2,TGCGCCAGCAGCCAAGAGACTCGGATACCTAACACCGGGGAGCTGTTTTTT,CASSQETRIPNTGELFF
16,TRBD1,.,TRBV2,TRBJ2-1,TGTGCCAGCAGTGAAGGGAGACAGGGACGTTACAATGAGCAGTTCTTC,CASSEGRQGRYNEQFF
15,.,.,TRBV6-5,TRBJ2-5,TGTGCCAGCACCACTAGGGGGACCAACCAAGAGACCCAGTACTTC,CASTTRGTNQETQYF
12,.,few,TRBV29-1,TRBJ1-2,TGCAGCGTTCCCGGGTACTCCTATGGCTACACCTTC,CSVPGYSYGYTF
16,.,.,TRBV11-2,TRBJ1-1,TGTGCCAGCAGCTTGTCCCGGGACTATGGGAACACTGAAGCTTTCTTT,CASSLSRDYGNTEAFF
16,.,.,TRBV5-4,TRBJ2-7,TGTGCCAGCAGCCATTCAACAGTTTTTAGCTCCTACGAGCAGTACTTC,CASSHSTVFSSYEQYF
15,.,.,TRBV15,TRBJ1-5,TGTGCCGTTAGTGGGACACATTATAGCAATCAGCCCCAGCATTTT,CAVSGTHYSNQPQHF
15,TRBD1,.,TRBV25-1,TRBJ2-3,TGTGCCAGCAGTGTAGGAACAGGGGGCACAGATACGCAGTATTTT,CASSVGTGGTDTQYF
17,TRBD1,.,TRBV30,TRBJ1-5,TGTGCCTGGAGTGTAGAGGGGGCCTTGGGTAGAAATCAGCCCCAGCATTTT,CAWSVEGALGRNQPQHF
14,TRBD1,.,TRBV5-4,TRBJ2-7,TGTGCCAGCAGCAAGGACAGGGAGGAATACGAGCAGTACTTC,CASSKDREEYEQYF
12,.,.,TRBV6-1,TRBJ2-7,TGTGCCAGCAGCCCCCTCAGCTACGAGCAGTACTTC,CASSPLSYEQYF
11,.,.,TRBV20-1,TRBJ2-3,TGCAGTGCCAGGAATCAAGATACGCAGTATTTT,CSARNQDTQYF
17,TRBD1,.,TRBV5-4,TRBJ1-3,TGTGCCAGCAGCTTAATCCCCGACAGGGGGCCTGGAAACACCATATATTTT,CASSLIPDRGPGNTIYF
15,TRBD2,.,TRBV5-1,TRBJ2-5,TGCGCCAGCAGCTTGGTCCTAGCGGATCAAGAGACCCAGTACTTC,CASSLVLADQETQYF
14,.,.,TRBV14,TRBJ1-1,TGTGCCAGCAGCCTCCCAGGTTGGAACACTGAAGCTTTCTTT,CASSLPGWNTEAFF
11,.,.,TRBV20-1,TRBJ2-5,TGCAGTGCAGCCCCTAACTTGACCCAGTACTTC,CSAAPNLTQYF
17,TRBD2,.,TRBV5-8,TRBJ2-5,TGTGCCAGCAGCACCTGGACTAGCGGAAAGTACCAAGAGACCCAGTACTTC,CASSTWTSGKYQETQYF
14,.,few,TRBV9,TRBJ2-7,TGTGCCAGCAGCGTAGGCGAGGACTCCTACGAGCAGTACTTC,CASSVGEDSYEQYF
16,TRBD1,.,TRBV5-6,TRBJ2-7,TGTGCCAGCAGCCCCCGCCGGAGACAGGGTGGTGACGAGCAGTACTTC,CASSPRRRQGGDEQYF
19,TRBD2,.,TRBV6-1,TRBJ2-1,TGTGCCAGCAGTGACACGGTTTTCCTAGCGGGAATCTCCTACAATGAGCAGTTCTTC,CASSDTVFLAGISYNEQFF
12,.,.,TRBV7-8,TRBJ2-3,TGTGCCAGCAGCTTAGACAGGGATACGCAGTATTTT,CASSLDRDTQYF
15,TRBD1,.,TRBV18,TRBJ1-1,TGTGCCAGCTCACCAGCGGGACAGGGGAACACTGAAGCTTTCTTT,CASSPAGQGNTEAFF
16,TRBD2,.,TRBV6-1,TRBJ2-3,TGTGCCAGCAGTGAACCCTCGACTAGCGGGGGCGCCAGGCAGTATTTT,CASSEPSTSGGARQYF
15,TRBD2,.,TRBV28,TRBJ2-7,TGTGCCAGCAGCGCTAGCGGGGGGGCCTCCTACGAGCAGTACTTC,CASSASGGASYEQYF
14,TRBD1,.,TRBV6-5,TRBJ2-1,TGTGCCAGCAGTTACTCGACAGGGATGAATGAGCAGTTCTTC,CASSYSTGMNEQFF
13,.,.,TRBV4-3,TRBJ2-7,TGCGCCAGCAGCCAGGGACTGGCGGGTCGATTTTACTTC,CASSQGLAGRFYF
15,TRBD1,.,TRBV5-6,TRBJ1-1,TGTGCCAGCAGCCGCTGGACAGGGGGCGACACTGAAGCTTTCTTT,CASSRWTGGDTEAFF
17,TRBD1,.,TRBV4-1,TRBJ2-5,TGCGCCAGCAGCCAAGAACAGGGACAGGGGGCGGATGAGACCCAGTACTTC,CASSQEQGQGADETQYF
17,TRBD1,.,TRBV4-1,TRBJ2-7,TGCGCCAGCAGCCAAGGAATTAGACAGGGGCCTACCTACGAGCAGTACTTC,CASSQGIRQGPTYEQYF
12,TRBD2,.,TRBV30,TRBJ2-2,TGTGCCTGGACTAGCGGGATCGGGGAGCTGTTTTTT,CAWTSGIGELFF
15,TRBD1,.,TRBV2,TRBJ1-6,TGTGCCAGCAGTCCCTTCAGGGGACAGGGCGGACCCCTCCACTTT,CASSPFRGQGGPLHF
16,TRBD2,.,TRBV28,TRBJ2-7,TGTGCCAGCAGACGAGGGGAAGAGCGGGAGAACCACGAGCAGTACTTC,CASRRGEERENHEQYF
16,.,.,TRBV7-6,TRBJ1-1,TGTGCCAGCAGCTCCCTGTCCCCCAGGGGTAAAATACGGGCTTTCTTT,CASSSLSPRGKIRAFF
16,TRBD1,.,TRBV5-1,TRBJ1-1,TGCGCCAGCAGCTTGACCCGGGACAGTTACCATTCTGAAGCTTTCTTT,CASSLTRDSYHSEAFF
15,.,.,TRBV2,TRBJ2-4,TGTGCCAGCACATTACAGGGAGAAGGCAAAAACATTCAGTACTTC,CASTLQGEGKNIQYF
13,.,.,TRBV11-2,TRBJ2-7,TGTGCCAGCAGCTTAGACAGGACCTACGAGCAGTACTTC,CASSLDRTYEQYF
15,TRBD2,.,TRBV14,TRBJ2-7,TGTGCCAGCAGCCAAGGACTAGCGGGGGAGTACGAGCAGTACTTC,CASSQGLAGEYEQYF
19,TRBD2,.,TRBV11-2,TRBJ2-1,TGTGCCAGCAGCACCCGCACCGGGACTAGCGGGATTTCCTACAATGAGCAGTTCTTC,CASSTRTGTSGISYNEQFF
14,TRBD1,.,TRBV27,TRBJ1-1,TGTGCCAGCAGTTCCCGACAGGGGCCCACTGAAGCTTTCTTT,CASSSRQGPTEAFF
15,TRBD1,.,TRBV29-1,TRBJ2-1,TGCAGCGTTGCCCGACCGGGACAGGGGTTCGATGAGCAGTTCTTC,CSVARPGQGFDEQFF
14,.,.,TRBV7-8,TRBJ1-1,TGTGCCAGCAGCTTAGGACAGTTGGGCACTGAAGCTTTCTTT,CASSLGQLGTEAFF
15,TRBD1,.,TRBV29-1,TRBJ2-3,TGCAGCGTTGAAGATGCAGGGGGCGGCACAGATACGCAGTATTTT,CSVEDAGGGTDTQYF